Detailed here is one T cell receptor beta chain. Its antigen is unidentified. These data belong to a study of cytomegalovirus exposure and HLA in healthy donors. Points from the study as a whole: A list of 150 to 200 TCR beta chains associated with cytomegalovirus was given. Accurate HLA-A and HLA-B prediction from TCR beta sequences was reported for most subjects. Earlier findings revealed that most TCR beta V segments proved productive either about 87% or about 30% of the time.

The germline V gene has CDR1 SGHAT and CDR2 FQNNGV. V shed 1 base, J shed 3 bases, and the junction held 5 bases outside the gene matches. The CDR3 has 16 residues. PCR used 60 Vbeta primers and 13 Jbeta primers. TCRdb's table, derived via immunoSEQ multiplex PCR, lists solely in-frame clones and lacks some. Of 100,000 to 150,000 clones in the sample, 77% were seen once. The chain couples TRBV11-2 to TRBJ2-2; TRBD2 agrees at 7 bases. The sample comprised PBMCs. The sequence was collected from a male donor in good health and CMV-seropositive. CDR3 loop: CASSLGGGWDTGELFF. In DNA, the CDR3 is TGTGCCAGCAGCTTAGGGGGGGGATGGGACACCGGGGAGCTGTTTTTT. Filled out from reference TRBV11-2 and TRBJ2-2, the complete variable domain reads EAGVAQSPRYKIIEKRQSVAFWCNPISGHATLYWYQQILGQGPKLLIQFQNNGVVDDSQLPKDRFSAERLKGVDSTLKIQPAKLEDSAVYLCASSLGGGWDTGELFFGEGSRLTVL.